The 30 T cell receptor beta chains in this list originate from one sample, sequenced in a study of cytomegalovirus exposure and HLA in healthy donors. The primer mix had 60 Vbeta and 13 Jbeta primers. The data were produced by immunoSEQ multiplex PCR, yet TCRdb's version contains in-frame clones alone and is incomplete. Of 200,000 to 250,000 clones in the sample, 82% are singletons; the top ten hold roughly 5%. The sequenced sample consisted of PBMCs. The receptors originated from a woman in her forties in good health and CMV-seropositive.

J is TRBJ1-6 and V is TRBV27; TRBD1 is a possible D gene (6 bases). Germline loops: CDR1 MNHEY, CDR2 SMNVEV (reference sequence). Trimming took off 2 bases at V and 4 bases at J, with 12 bases between the two ends. This CDR3 contains 16 residues. Here the CDR3 DNA reads TGTGCCAGCAGTTTAAGGGGGGGCACATATAATTCACCCCTCCACTTT. This codes for CASSLRGGTYNSPLHF.

The chain carries TRBV27 and TRBJ2-7, with 9 bases fitting TRBD1. The length of the CDR3 is 14 residues. V trimming: 6 bases; J trimming: 4 bases; junction bases outside the gene matches: 7. Germline-derived CDR1 and CDR2 are MNHEY and SMNVEV (reference sequence). The CDR3 DNA follows: TGTGCCAGCAGCCTAGGCGACAGGGGGTACGAGCAGTACTTC. Translating gives CASSLGDRGYEQYF.

V is TRBV30 and J is TRBJ1-2; D gene uncertain. With 3 bases removed from V and 5 bases from J, the gap between germline ends came to 10 bases. The CDR3 length is 12 residues. Germline V lookup: CDR1 GTSNPN, CDR2 SVGIG (reference sequence). CDR3 coding DNA: TGTGCCTGGAGCGGGAACGGTTATGGCTACACCTTC. Encoded protein: CAWSGNGYGYTF.

This clone was recorded once. The J gene is TRBJ2-3, the V gene TRBV9; the D gene is possibly TRBD1 (6 bases). V lost 0 bases, J lost 3 bases, and 8 bases lay in between. The CDR3 covers 14 residues. Looked up from germline, CDR1 is SGDLS and CDR2 is YYNGEE. The CDR3 here is CASSVARGTDTQYF. CDR3 in DNA: TGTGCCAGCAGCGTAGCAAGGGGGACAGATACGCAGTATTTT.

The genes are TRBV6-6 and TRBJ1-2; TRBD1 matches 10 bases. The CDR3 totals 15 residues. Germline V gives CDR1 MNHNY, CDR2 SVGAGI (reference sequence). After removal of 4 bases from V and 4 bases from J, the junction contained 6 bases not matched to a gene. CDR3: CASSSRQGALYGYTF. The DNA of the CDR3 is TGTGCCAGCAGTTCACGACAGGGGGCCCTCTATGGCTACACCTTC.

Worth noting for this clone: One junction end disagrees with the germline gene, perhaps due to a read error. V gene TRBV7-9 combines with J gene TRBJ2-7; 7 positions match TRBD1. CDR1 is SEHNR and CDR2 is FQNEAQ in the germline V gene (reference sequence). The CDR3 length is 13 residues. CDR3 nucleotides: TGTTCCAGCACCGGGACAGTTGACTACGAGCAGTACTTC. This codes for CSSTGTVDYEQYF. The full variable domain, with the rest looked up from reference TRBV7-9 and TRBJ2-7, is DTGVSQNPRHKITKRGQNVTFRCDPISEHNRLYWYRQTLGQGPEFLTYFQNEAQLEKSRLLSDRFSAERPKGSFSTLEIQRTEQGDSAMYLCSSTGTVDYEQYFGPGTRLTVT.

This clone appeared a few times. The chain employs TRBV10-3 and TRBJ1-3; D not resolved. The CDR3 totals 12 residues. Germline V lookup: CDR1 ENHRY, CDR2 SYGVKD. V lost 0 bases and J lost 8, with 5 bases in between. CDR3 protein: CAISESADTIYF. The CDR3, as DNA: TGTGCCATCAGTGAGTCCGCAGACACCATATATTTT.

V gene TRBV10-3 combines with J gene TRBJ2-1; D gene unclear. The CDR3 spans 17 residues. V lost 0 bases and J 0 bases, leaving 12 bases between the germline ends. CDR1 and CDR2 from the germline V gene are ENHRY and SYGVKD. The CDR3 spells CAISESASASSYNEQFF. The CDR3 DNA follows: TGTGCCATCAGTGAGTCAGCAAGCGCGAGCTCCTACAATGAGCAGTTCTTC.

The chain combines TRBV2 with TRBJ2-1; D might be TRBD1 (6 bases). The V gene's germline CDR1 is SNHLY and CDR2 FYNNEI. CDR3 size: 13 residues. Trimming left V 6 bases short and J 4 bases short, with 10 bases between. The CDR3 DNA sequence: TGTGCCAGCAGGTGGACAGTATACAATGAGCAGTTCTTC. Protein: CASRWTVYNEQFF.

The chain employs TRBV4-3 and TRBJ2-6; the match to TRBD1 covers 7 bases. The germline V gene has CDR1 LGHNA and CDR2 YSLEER. The V gene end was trimmed by 1 base and the J gene end by 0 bases; junction bases not matched to a gene: 3. CDR3 size: 17 residues. The CDR3: CASSQGQGDSGANVLTF. The CDR3 DNA sequence: TGCGCCAGCAGCCAAGGACAGGGCGACTCTGGGGCCAACGTCCTGACTTTC.

V usage is TRBV9 and J usage is TRBJ1-4; D is undetermined. Per the germline V gene, CDR1 is SGDLS and CDR2 is YYNGEE. This CDR3 region has 16 residues. Trimming took off 4 bases at V and 0 bases at J, with 13 bases between the two ends. CDR3: CASSPRRLATNEKLFF. CDR3 nucleotides: TGTGCCAGCAGCCCCCGCAGACTTGCAACTAATGAAAAACTGTTTTTT.

The chain recombines TRBV7-9 with TRBJ2-5, with D possibly TRBD2 on 5 matching bases. With 7 bases removed from V and 5 bases from J, the gap between germline ends came to 11 bases. The CDR3 length is 12 residues. CDR1 SEHNR and CDR2 FQNEAQ come from the germline V gene (reference sequence). CDR3 bases: TGTGCCAGCACCATTGGCGGGGAGACCCAGTACTTC. Translated, it gives CASTIGGETQYF.

The J gene is TRBJ1-1, the V gene TRBV10-3; D gene uncertain. The CDR3 is 15 amino acids. The V end was cut by 2 bases, the J end by 4 bases, with 14 bases between. The V gene's germline CDR1 is ENHRY and CDR2 SYGVKD. CDR3 in DNA: TGTGCCATCAGTGAGCTTAGCGGCGGCGCCACTGAAGCTTTCTTT. Encoded protein: CAISELSGGATEAFF.

The chain joins TRBV2 to TRBJ1-2, with 10 bases aligning to TRBD1. Trimming at V came to 6 bases and at J to 8 bases, leaving 9 bases not matched to a gene. CDR3 length: 14 amino acids. Germline V gene sequence: CDR1 SNHLY, CDR2 FYNNEI. CDR3 nucleotide sequence: TGTGCCAGCAGCCCCGGACAGGGGGTAAAGGGCTACACCTTC. This gives the protein CASSPGQGVKGYTF.

This chain joins TRBV7-3 and TRBJ2-2; D not certain. Between the trimmed V and J ends, which lost 2 bases and 0 bases, there was a span of 10 bases. The germline V gene has CDR1 SGHTA and CDR2 FQGTGA. The CDR3 is made up of 16 amino acids. As DNA, the CDR3 is TGTGCCAGCAGCTTACTCGGCGGCGCGAACACCGGGGAGCTGTTTTTT. Amino acids: CASSLLGGANTGELFF.

V gene TRBV7-2 combines with J gene TRBJ1-4, with a weak D call TRBD1 (6 bases). Germline-derived CDR1 and CDR2 are SGHTA and FQGNSA. There are 13 residues in the CDR3. The V and J ends lost 5 bases and 8 bases respectively, with 12 bases between them. The CDR3 DNA is TGTGCCAGCAGCCCAAACAGGGTCGAAAAACTGTTTTTT. This translates into CASSPNRVEKLFF.

The rearrangement uses TRBV4-3 and TRBJ2-5; 7 positions match TRBD1. The germline V gene encodes CDR1 LGHNA and CDR2 YSLEER. The CDR3 length is 15 residues. The trim removed 4 bases at V and 4 bases at J, leaving 9 bases unmatched. CDR3 nucleotide sequence: TGCGCCAGCAGCCGAGAACAGGGGTTCGGAGAGACCCAGTACTTC. Translation gives CASSREQGFGETQYF.

This chain connects TRBV4-3 to TRBJ2-7; 9 bases are a match to TRBD2. Germline loops: CDR1 LGHNA, CDR2 YSLEER. CDR3 size: 17 residues. The J segment lost 3 bases and the V segment lost 0 bases, leaving 9 bases of the junction unmatched. Here the CDR3 DNA reads TGCGCCAGCAGCCAAGATTTCGGTCTAGCGGGGATCTACGAGCAGTACTTC. Amino acids: CASSQDFGLAGIYEQYF.

The genes are TRBV5-1 and TRBJ2-5; 15 nucleotides agree with TRBD2. Trimming took 6 bases from V and 5 from J; bases not matched to a gene: 5. The CDR3 runs to 15 residues. Germline V gene lookup returns CDR1 SGHRS and CDR2 YFSETQ. CDR3 region: CASTEGLAGGETQYF. The CDR3 bases are TGCGCCAGCACCGAAGGACTAGCGGGAGGGGAGACCCAGTACTTC. The full variable domain, its missing parts supplied by reference TRBV5-1 and TRBJ2-5, is KAGVTQTPRYLIKTRGQQVTLSCSPISGHRSVSWYQQTPGQGLQFLFEYFSETQRNKGNFPGRFSGRQFSNSRSEMNVSTLELGDSALYLCASTEGLAGGETQYFGPGTRLLVL.

The chain carries TRBV25-1 and TRBJ2-7; maybe TRBD1 (6 bases). Looked up from germline, CDR1 is MGHDK and CDR2 is SYGVNS. V was pared by 2 bases and J by 0 bases, with 11 bases between. The CDR3 length is 15 residues. CDR3 DNA sequence: TGTGCCAGCAGTGAAACCGGGACAAGCTCCTACGAGCAGTACTTC. It encodes CASSETGTSSYEQYF.

This chain links TRBV6-1 with TRBJ2-7, with D possibly being TRBD1 (6 bases). CDR1 is MNHNS, CDR2 SASEGT, per germline. V gave up 6 bases and J gave up 1 base, with 16 bases separating them. The CDR3 contains 15 residues. The CDR3 sequence: CASRTPSGVSYEQYF. The CDR3 nucleotides read TGTGCCAGCAGAACTCCCTCAGGGGTATCCTACGAGCAGTACTTC.

This clone was found once. The V and J genes are TRBV7-9 and TRBJ2-7, with D tentatively TRBD2 (6 bases). The CDR3 runs 15 residues. Germline values: CDR1 SEHNR, CDR2 FQNEAQ (reference sequence). Between the trimmed V and J ends, which lost 0 bases and 2 bases, there was a span of 11 bases. The CDR3 spells CASSLAGTATYEQYF. CDR3 nucleotide sequence: TGTGCCAGCAGCTTAGCCGGGACTGCTACCTACGAGCAGTACTTC.

This clone was detected once. The V call is TRBV6-4, the J call TRBJ2-7, with a possible D match to TRBD2 (6 bases). The ends were cut back, 2 bases at V and 3 bases at J, with 20 bases in the middle. Looked up from germline, CDR1 is MRHNA and CDR2 is SNTAGT. There are 17 residues in the CDR3. CDR3 bases: TGTGCCAGCAGTGACCCAGCGGGTACCCCTCTTGGCTACGAGCAGTACTTC. This encodes CASSDPAGTPLGYEQYF.

The genes are TRBV30 and TRBJ1-4; TRBD1 matches 9 bases. The junction had 7 bases not matched to a gene; V was cut back by 3 bases and J by 8 bases. The CDR3 loop spans 14 amino acids. In germline, CDR1 is GTSNPN, CDR2 SVGIG (reference sequence). CDR3 amino acids: CAWSVGQGGEKLFF. In DNA, the CDR3 is TGTGCCTGGAGCGTGGGACAGGGAGGGGAAAAACTGTTTTTT.

The chain recombines TRBV7-6 with TRBJ2-2, with TRBD2 identical over 7 bases. Germline V gene data show CDR1 as SGHVS and CDR2 as FNYEAQ. CDR3 size: 16 residues. The junction had 7 bases not matched to a gene; V was cut back by 0 bases and J by 6 bases. The CDR3 DNA reads as TGTGCCAGCAGCTTAGCTACGCGGGAGTTCGCCGGGGAGCTGTTTTTT. Protein: CASSLATREFAGELFF. Full variable domain (outside the CDR3, taken from reference TRBV7-6 and TRBJ2-2): GAGVSQSPRYKVTKRGQDVALRCDPISGHVSLYWYRQALGQGPEFLTYFNYEAQQDKSGLPNDRFSAERPEGSISTLTIQRTEQRDSAMYRCASSLATREFAGELFFGEGSRLTVL.

The genes are TRBV27 and TRBJ1-5, with D possibly matching TRBD1 (6 bases). The CDR3 is made up of 15 amino acids. Germline CDR1 is MNHEY and CDR2 is SMNVEV (reference sequence). V dropped 6 bases and J dropped 5 bases, with 17 bases sitting between them. The CDR3 DNA reads as TGTGCCAGCAGCCCAAACGGACAGCTGTATCAGCCCCAGCATTTT. It specifies CASSPNGQLYQPQHF.

CDR3 sequence (DNA): TGTGCCAGCAGCTTAGATGCAGGGCAGCAGCCCCAGCATTTT. The encoded protein is CASSLDAGQQPQHF. The chain combines TRBV7-9 with TRBJ1-5, with D tentatively TRBD1 (5 bases). CDR3 length equals 14 residues. Trimming pared 1 base from V and 7 bases from J, leaving 11 bases between. Germline V gives CDR1 SEHNR, CDR2 FQNEAQ (reference sequence).

The chain recombines TRBV29-1 with TRBJ1-1, with 7 bases fitting TRBD1. Germline values: CDR1 SQVTM, CDR2 ANQGSEA. V lost 3 bases and J lost 4; bases outside the gene matches: 8. The length of the CDR3 is 14 residues. This CDR3 reads CSVDPTGRSTEAFF. Here the CDR3 DNA reads TGCAGCGTTGATCCGACAGGGAGGAGCACTGAAGCTTTCTTT.

This chain uses TRBV29-1 with TRBJ2-2, with D perhaps matching TRBD2 (6 bases). The CDR3 loop spans 13 amino acids. Trimming removed 7 bases from V and 7 bases from J, with 16 bases in between. In germline, CDR1 is SQVTM, CDR2 ANQGSEA. CDR3 sequence: CSAPRDSGGELFF. CDR3 bases: TGCAGCGCACCCCGGGATAGCGGCGGGGAGCTGTTTTTT.

Written as DNA, the CDR3 is TGTGCCAGCAGCTTTCAGGCCGTCTCCTACGAGCAGTACTTC. Amino acids: CASSFQAVSYEQYF. The chain uses TRBV6-5 and TRBJ2-7, with no clear D. V lost 6 bases and J 0 bases, leaving 12 bases between the germline ends. CDR1 MNHEY and CDR2 SVGAGI come from the germline V gene. The CDR3 consists of 14 residues.